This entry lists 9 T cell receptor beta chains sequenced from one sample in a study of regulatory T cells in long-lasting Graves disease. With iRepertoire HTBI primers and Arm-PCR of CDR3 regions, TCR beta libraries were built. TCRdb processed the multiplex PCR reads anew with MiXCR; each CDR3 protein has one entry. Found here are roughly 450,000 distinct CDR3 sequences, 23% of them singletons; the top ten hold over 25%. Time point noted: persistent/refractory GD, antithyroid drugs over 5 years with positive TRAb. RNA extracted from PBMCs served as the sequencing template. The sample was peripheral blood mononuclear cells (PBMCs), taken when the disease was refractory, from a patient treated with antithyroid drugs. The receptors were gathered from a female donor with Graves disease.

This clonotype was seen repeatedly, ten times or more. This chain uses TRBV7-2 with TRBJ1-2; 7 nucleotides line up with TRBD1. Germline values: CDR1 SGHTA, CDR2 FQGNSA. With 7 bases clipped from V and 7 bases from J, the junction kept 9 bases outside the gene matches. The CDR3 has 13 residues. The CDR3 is CASTVDRAGGYTF. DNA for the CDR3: TGTGCCAGCACCGTTGACAGGGCTGGTGGCTACACCTTC.

The CDR3 region is CASSNPGQYNEQFF. The CDR3 DNA reads as TGTGCCAGCAGTAATCCGGGACAGTACAATGAGCAGTTCTTC. V usage is TRBV6-1 and J usage is TRBJ2-1, with 7 bases fitting TRBD1. This CDR3 region has 14 residues. The germline V gene has CDR1 MNHNS and CDR2 SASEGT. J gave up 4 bases and V 5 bases, and 5 bases lay outside the gene matches.

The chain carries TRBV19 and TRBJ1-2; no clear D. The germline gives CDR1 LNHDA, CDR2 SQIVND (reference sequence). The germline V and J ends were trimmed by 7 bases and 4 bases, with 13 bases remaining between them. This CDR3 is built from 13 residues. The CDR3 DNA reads TGTGCCAGTAACCGGGATTTTCGCTATGGCTACACCTTC. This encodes CASNRDFRYGYTF. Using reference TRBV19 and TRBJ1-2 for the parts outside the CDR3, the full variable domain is DGGITQSPKYLFRKEGQNVTLSCEQNLNHDAMYWYRQDPGQGLRLIYYSQIVNDFQKGDIAEGYSVSREKKESFPLTVTSAQKNPTAFYLCASNRDFRYGYTFGSGTRLTVV.

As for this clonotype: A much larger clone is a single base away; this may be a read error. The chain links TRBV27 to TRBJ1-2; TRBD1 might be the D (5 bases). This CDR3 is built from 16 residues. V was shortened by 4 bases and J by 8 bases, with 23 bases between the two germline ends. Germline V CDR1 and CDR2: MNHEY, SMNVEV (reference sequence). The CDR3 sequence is CASSSSTGLSTAGYTF. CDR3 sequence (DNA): TGTGCCAGCAGTTCGTCCACAGGACTCTCAACGGCCGGCTACACCTTC.

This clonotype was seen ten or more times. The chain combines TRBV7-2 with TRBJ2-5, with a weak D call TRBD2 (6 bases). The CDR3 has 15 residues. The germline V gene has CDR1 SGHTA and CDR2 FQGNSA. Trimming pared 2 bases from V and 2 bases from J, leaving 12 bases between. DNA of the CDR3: TGTGCCAGCAGCTTAACTAGCCCATTACAAGAGACCCAGTACTTC. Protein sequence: CASSLTSPLQETQYF. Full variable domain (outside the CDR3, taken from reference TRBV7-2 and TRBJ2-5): GAGVSQSPSNKVTEKGKDVELRCDPISGHTALYWYRQSLGQGLEFLIYFQGNSAPDKSGLPSDRFSAERTGGSVSTLTIQRTQQEDSAVYLCASSLTSPLQETQYFGPGTRLLVL.

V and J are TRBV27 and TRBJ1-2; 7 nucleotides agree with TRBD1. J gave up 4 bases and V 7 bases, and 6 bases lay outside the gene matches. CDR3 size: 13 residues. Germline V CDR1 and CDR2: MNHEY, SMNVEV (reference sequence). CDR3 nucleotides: TGTGCCAGCAAACAAGGGGGCGGCTATGGCTACACCTTC. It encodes CASKQGGGYGYTF.

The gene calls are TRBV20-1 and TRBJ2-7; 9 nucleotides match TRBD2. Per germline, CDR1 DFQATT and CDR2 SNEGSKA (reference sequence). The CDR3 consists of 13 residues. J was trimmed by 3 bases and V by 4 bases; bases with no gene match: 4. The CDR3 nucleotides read TGCAGTGCTACCCCTAGCGGGATCTACGAGCAGTACTTC. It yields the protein CSATPSGIYEQYF.

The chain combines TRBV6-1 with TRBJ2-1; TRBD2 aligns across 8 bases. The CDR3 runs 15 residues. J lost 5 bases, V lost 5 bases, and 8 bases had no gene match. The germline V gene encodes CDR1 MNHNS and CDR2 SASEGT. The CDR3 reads CASSMSGSRNNEQFF. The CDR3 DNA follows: TGTGCCAGCAGTATGAGCGGGAGTAGAAACAATGAGCAGTTCTTC.

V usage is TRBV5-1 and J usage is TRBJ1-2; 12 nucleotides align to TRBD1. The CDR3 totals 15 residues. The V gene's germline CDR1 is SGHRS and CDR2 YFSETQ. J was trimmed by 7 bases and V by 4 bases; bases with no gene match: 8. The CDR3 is CASSLGQGASRGYTF. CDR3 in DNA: TGCGCCAGCAGCCTGGGACAGGGGGCGAGTCGTGGCTACACCTTC.